This section outlines one T cell receptor (beta chain) sequence together with its context. Antigen unknown. The sorted Tregs were CD4+CD25+CD127-/low cells. The CDR3 extends over 13 amino acids. CDR1 LGHDT and CDR2 YNNKEL come from the germline V gene (reference sequence). The V gene end was trimmed by 2 bases and the J gene end by 6 bases; junction bases not matched to a gene: 0. Semi-nested PCR with Nested Universal Primer A followed constant-region reverse priming of full-length variable regions. TCRdb recomputed calls from the 5' RACE reads with MiXCR, one row per CDR3 protein. Found here are 35,000 to 50,000 distinct CDR3 sequences, 22% of them singletons; the top ten hold under 5%. Study observations and caveats: Tumor memory CD4+ T cell TCR gene usage was found to cluster with blood and lymph node memory CD4+ cells and with lymph node naive CD4+ cells. Tumor Tregs overlapped most with tumor, then blood, naive CD4+ cells. Larger-cohort validation covered only one TCR beta V-J rearrangement.

Input material: Tregs sorted from blood. The sequence was obtained from a female donor with breast cancer. V is TRBV3-1 and J is TRBJ2-7, with TRBD2 matching 11 bases. CDR3 sequence reads: CASSQTSGGEQYF. The CDR3, as DNA: TGTGCCAGCAGCCAAACTAGCGGGGGCGAGCAGTACTTC.